A single sample is the source of the 24 T cell receptor beta chains below, sequenced in a study of CD8 T cells in ankylosing spondylitis. Study conclusions and caveats: There was a TCR beta motif, made of several highly homologous variants, that appeared characteristic of ankylosing spondylitis blood.

What these receptors recognize is not known. In TCRdb, the 5' RACE reads were re-called with MiXCR into one record per CDR3 protein. Among approximately 550,000 distinct CDR3 sequences listed, 9.5% to 15% were seen once. Input material: blood, either unsorted or a sorted T cell fraction (not recorded which). The receptors stem from a male donor with ankylosing spondylitis.

This chain connects TRBV27 to TRBJ2-7; the D call may be TRBD1 or TRBD2 (5 bases each). The CDR3 has 14 residues. Between the trimmed V and J ends, which lost 2 bases and 0 bases, there was a span of 8 bases. Germline lookup yields CDR1 MNHEY and CDR2 SMNVEV (reference sequence). CDR3 in amino acids: CASSLRGHSYEQYV. Here the CDR3 DNA reads TGTGCCAGCAGTTTACGGGGCCACTCCTACGAGCAGTACGTC.

This clonotype occurred a few times. The chain is built from TRBV5-1 and TRBJ2-4, with no clear D. Germline CDR1 is SGHRS and CDR2 is YFSETQ. V was clipped by 4 bases and J by 1 base, with 9 bases between them. The CDR3 is 14 residues long. This CDR3 is CASSPDQAKNIQYF. CDR3 in DNA: TGCGCCAGCAGCCCCGACCAGGCCAAAAACATTCAGTACTTC.

This clonotype appeared many times. V gene TRBV12-3 or TRBV12-4 combines with J gene TRBJ2-3; no clear D. The length of the CDR3 is 15 residues. The ends were cut back, 2 bases at V and 2 bases at J, with 11 bases in the middle. The CDR3 DNA is TGTGCCAGCAGTTTATTTGGAGTTTTCACAGATACGCAGTATTTT. Its protein product is CASSLFGVFTDTQYF.

The gene calls are TRBV5-4 and TRBJ2-1; weak D call: TRBD2 (6 bases). This CDR3 is built from 14 residues. V was shortened by 4 bases and J by 4 bases, with 12 bases between the two germline ends. Germline lookup yields CDR1 SGHNT and CDR2 YYREEE (reference sequence). CDR3: CASSPTSRYNEQFF. In DNA form, the CDR3 reads TGTGCCAGCAGCCCTACTAGCAGATACAATGAGCAGTTCTTC.

This clonotype has ten or more counts. V usage is TRBV4-1 and J usage is TRBJ1-1, with D perhaps TRBD1 (6 bases). V was clipped by 4 bases and J by 5 bases, with 17 bases between them. This CDR3 region has 15 residues. Germline assignment: CDR1 MGHRA and CDR2 YSYEKL. CDR3 sequence reads: CASSRQGGGRTEAFF. The CDR3 coding sequence is TGCGCCAGCAGCCGTCAAGGAGGGGGGAGGACTGAAGCTTTCTTT.

This chain joins TRBV29-1 and TRBJ2-1; 8 bases line up with TRBD1. The CDR3 has 11 amino acids. With 6 bases clipped from V and 8 bases from J, the junction kept 3 bases outside the gene matches. The V gene's germline CDR1 is SQVTM and CDR2 ANQGSEA. CDR3 DNA sequence: TGCAGCGTCCAGACAGGGGATGAGCAGTTCTTC. Translation: CSVQTGDEQFF.

The sample holds a few counts of this clonotype. This chain uses TRBV19 with TRBJ1-6; D remains ambiguous. In germline, CDR1 is LNHDA, CDR2 SQIVND (reference sequence). The CDR3 has 17 amino acids. The V end was cut by 5 bases, the J end by 3 bases, with 17 bases between. The CDR3: CASSYVDGTLYNSPLHF. The CDR3 nucleotides read TGTGCCAGTAGTTACGTCGACGGAACTCTCTATAATTCACCCCTCCACTTT.

The CDR3 loop reads CASKPGLENYEQYF. For the CDR3, the DNA is TGTGCCAGCAAGCCTGGCTTGGAGAATTACGAGCAGTACTTC. V is TRBV2 and J is TRBJ2-7; no clear D gene. The V end was cut by 7 bases, the J end by 4 bases, with 17 bases between. The CDR3 loop spans 14 amino acids. CDR1 is SNHLY and CDR2 is FYNNEI in the germline V gene.

CDR3 amino acids: CASSPNIRTTDTQYF. CDR3 nucleotides: TGTGCCAGCAGCCCCAACATCCGTACCACAGATACGCAGTATTTT. The chain couples TRBV7-2 to TRBJ2-3, with no clear D. The CDR3 sequence is 15 residues long. V was cut by 5 bases and J by 2 bases, with 14 bases left in between. Per germline, CDR1 SGHTA and CDR2 FQGNSA. Filled out from reference TRBV7-2 and TRBJ2-3, the complete variable domain reads GAGVSQSPSNKVTEKGKDVELRCDPISGHTALYWYRQSLGQGLEFLIYFQGNSAPDKSGLPSDRFSAERTGGSVSTLTIQRTQQEDSAVYLCASSPNIRTTDTQYFGPGTRLTVL.

The chain joins TRBV7-9 to TRBJ2-3, with D unclear. V was clipped by 2 bases and J by 4 bases, with 4 bases between them. Germline V CDR1 and CDR2: SEHNR, FQNEAQ (reference sequence). The CDR3 spans 12 residues. The CDR3 reads CASSLYADTQYF. The CDR3 coding sequence is TGTGCCAGCAGCTTATACGCAGATACGCAGTATTTT.

This rearrangement joins TRBV5-1 to TRBJ2-2, with 14 bases lining up with TRBD2. The germline gives CDR1 SGHRS, CDR2 YFSETQ. Losses at the gene ends were 4 bases for V and 4 bases for J; bases not matched to a gene: 9. CDR3 length: 18 amino acids. CDR3 DNA: TGCGCCAGCAGCCCCGGGACTAGCGGGAGAAGTAGCACCGGGGAGCTGTTTTTT. Translation gives CASSPGTSGRSSTGELFF.

The chain is built from TRBV29-1 and TRBJ1-4; D uncertain. Germline CDR1 is SQVTM and CDR2 is ANQGSEA. The CDR3 has 10 amino acids. V lost 5 bases and J 6 bases, leaving 4 bases between the germline ends. The CDR3 nucleotides are TGCAGCGTTAGGGATGAAAAACTGTTTTTT. It specifies CSVRDEKLFF.

The chain recombines TRBV20-1 with TRBJ2-2; TRBD2 agrees at 11 bases. The length of the CDR3 is 16 residues. CDR1 and CDR2 (germline): DFQATT, SNEGSKA (reference sequence). The V segment lost 6 bases and the J segment 0 bases; nucleotides outside the gene matches: 6. CDR3 residues: CSAPGLAVANTGELFF. The CDR3 DNA follows: TGCAGTGCACCGGGACTAGCGGTCGCGAACACCGGGGAGCTGTTTTTT.

A few counts support this clonotype. The gene calls are TRBV20-1 and TRBJ1-2; D is uncertain. Germline-derived CDR1 and CDR2 are DFQATT and SNEGSKA (reference sequence). This CDR3 spans 14 amino acids. V gave up 1 base and J gave up 5 bases, with 14 bases separating them. In nucleotides, the CDR3 is TGCAGTGCTAGAGTCAAGCATGGGGTTTATGGCTACACCTTC. Residues: CSARVKHGVYGYTF.

The chain has TRBV7-2 and TRBJ2-2, with D tentatively TRBD1 (6 bases). V was pared by 3 bases and J by 3 bases, with 14 bases between. The CDR3 is 16 residues long. Germline assignment: CDR1 SGHTA and CDR2 FQGNSA. CDR3 protein: CASSLIRGTDTGELFF. The CDR3 nucleotides are TGTGCCAGCAGCTTGATCAGGGGAACGGACACCGGGGAGCTGTTTTTT.

This clonotype appeared a few times. This chain connects TRBV15 to TRBJ2-5; 8 nucleotides align to TRBD2. The CDR3 contains 13 residues. V shed 4 bases and J 5 bases; nucleotides not matched to a gene: 3. Germline lookup yields CDR1 LNHNV and CDR2 YYDKDF (reference sequence). CDR3 loop: CATSMGLEETQYF. The CDR3 region has the DNA TGTGCCACCAGCATGGGACTAGAGGAGACCCAGTACTTC.

Here the CDR3 reads CASSLMGQRSGYTF. The CDR3 coding sequence is TGTGCCAGCAGTTTGATGGGACAGCGTTCCGGCTACACCTTC. The chain links TRBV28 to TRBJ1-2, with 7 positions matching TRBD1. This CDR3 has 14 residues. Germline V gives CDR1 MDHEN, CDR2 SYDVKM. V trimming: 3 bases; J trimming: 8 bases; junction bases outside the gene matches: 9.

The table lists this clonotype with a few counts. The chain combines TRBV6-1 with TRBJ1-1; D is perhaps TRBD1 (5 bases). CDR1 and CDR2 from the germline V gene are MNHNS and SASEGT. V gave up 6 bases and J gave up 1 base, with 12 bases separating them. The CDR3 sequence is 14 residues long. CDR3 coding DNA: TGTGCCAGCAGATCTGACAGCCAGAACACTGAAGCTTTCTTT. Its translation: CASRSDSQNTEAFF.

The chain couples TRBV20-1 to TRBJ2-2; D gene unclear. The CDR3 contains 12 residues. V lost 3 bases to trimming and J lost 6 bases, with 8 bases between them. Germline lookup yields CDR1 DFQATT and CDR2 SNEGSKA (reference sequence). Written as DNA, the CDR3 is TGCAGTGCTAGTGTTGGTCCCGGGGAGCTGTTTTTT. Translation gives CSASVGPGELFF.

Only a few counts were recorded for this clonotype. The chain joins TRBV20-1 to TRBJ2-3, with D perhaps assigned TRBD1 or TRBD2 (5 bases each). The CDR3 covers 15 residues. Trimming took 5 bases from V and 2 from J, leaving 17 bases between them. The germline V gene encodes CDR1 DFQATT and CDR2 SNEGSKA (reference sequence). In DNA form, the CDR3 reads TGCAGTGCTTACCCCCGGGACGGGTCCACAGATACGCAGTATTTT. It translates to CSAYPRDGSTDTQYF.

This sequence joins TRBV5-6 and TRBJ1-5; TRBD1 aligns across 7 bases. The CDR3 is made up of 14 amino acids. Trimming took 4 bases from V and 2 from J; bases not matched to a gene: 3. The V gene's germline CDR1 is SGHDT and CDR2 YYEEEE. CDR3 region: CASSRQGRNQPQHF. CDR3 nucleotide sequence: TGTGCCAGCAGCCGACAGGGCCGCAATCAGCCCCAGCATTTT.

This chain joins TRBV5-1 and TRBJ2-1; 13 bases match TRBD2. The CDR3 runs to 17 residues. From germline, CDR1 is SGHRS and CDR2 YFSETQ. V shed 7 bases, J shed 0 bases, and the junction held 7 bases outside the gene matches. In DNA form, the CDR3 reads TGCGCCAGCCGCCGGACTAGCGGGAGACTCTCCTACAATGAGCAGTTCTTC. This encodes CASRRTSGRLSYNEQFF.

In its sample, this clonotype was seen a few times. This rearrangement joins TRBV29-1 to TRBJ2-1; 7 bases line up with TRBD2. The CDR3 length is 13 residues. In germline, CDR1 is SQVTM, CDR2 ANQGSEA. J gave up 7 bases and V 4 bases, and 7 bases lay outside the gene matches. CDR3 loop: CSVVVRERNEQFF. The CDR3 nucleotides are TGCAGCGTTGTTGTGCGGGAGAGGAATGAGCAGTTCTTC.

In its sample, this clonotype was seen a few times. This chain uses TRBV20-1 with TRBJ1-6, with TRBD1 matching 7 bases. Germline CDR1 is DFQATT and CDR2 is SNEGSKA (reference sequence). Trimming cost V 2 bases and J 0 bases; bases outside gene matches: 4. The CDR3 covers 16 residues. The CDR3 protein is CSARQGGSSYNSPLHF. DNA of the CDR3: TGCAGTGCTAGACAGGGGGGAAGCTCCTATAATTCACCCCTCCACTTT.